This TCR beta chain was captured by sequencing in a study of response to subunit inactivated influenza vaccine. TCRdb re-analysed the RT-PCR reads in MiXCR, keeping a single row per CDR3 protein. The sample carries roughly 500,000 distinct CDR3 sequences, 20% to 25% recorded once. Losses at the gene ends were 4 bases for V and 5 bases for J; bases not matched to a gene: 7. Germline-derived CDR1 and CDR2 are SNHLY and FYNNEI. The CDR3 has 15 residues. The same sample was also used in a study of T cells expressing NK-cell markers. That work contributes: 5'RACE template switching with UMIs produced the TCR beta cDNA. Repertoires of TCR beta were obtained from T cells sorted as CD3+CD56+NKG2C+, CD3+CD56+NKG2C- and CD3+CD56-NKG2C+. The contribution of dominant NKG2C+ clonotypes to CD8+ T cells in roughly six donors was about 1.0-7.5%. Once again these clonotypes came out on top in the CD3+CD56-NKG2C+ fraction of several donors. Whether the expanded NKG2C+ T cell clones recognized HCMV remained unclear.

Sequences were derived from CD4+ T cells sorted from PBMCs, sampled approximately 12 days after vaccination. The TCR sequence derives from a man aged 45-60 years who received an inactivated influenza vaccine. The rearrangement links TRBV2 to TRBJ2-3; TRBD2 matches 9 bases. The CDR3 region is CASSVGSGRKDTQYF. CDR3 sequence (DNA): TGTGCCAGCAGTGTAGGTAGCGGGAGAAAAGATACGCAGTATTTT.